Following are 24 T cell receptor beta chains from one sample sequenced in a study of blood T cell repertoires in COVID-19. Using immunoSEQ multiplex PCR, the repertoire was profiled, and TCRdb retains in-frame clones only, with some absent. The sample has about 110,000 clones, about 83% seen once; the top ten hold 4% to 4.5%. Sequenced sample: peripheral blood. The receptors were sampled from a woman in her seventies with acute or convalescent COVID-19.

This sequence joins TRBV7-2 and TRBJ1-4, with TRBD1 identical over 7 bases. CDR3 length: 15 amino acids. Germline assignment: CDR1 SGHTA and CDR2 FQGNSA. V shed 3 bases, J shed 8 bases, and the junction held 9 bases outside the gene matches. CDR3 loop: CASSFSGGWNEKLFF. The CDR3 nucleotides read TGTGCCAGCAGCTTTTCAGGGGGTTGGAACGAAAAACTGTTTTTT.

This chain connects TRBV11-1 to TRBJ2-5; D might be TRBD2 (6 bases). The V end lost 3 bases, the J end lost 5 bases, and 13 bases lay between the germline ends. Germline assignment: CDR1 SGHAT and CDR2 FQDESV (reference sequence). The CDR3 covers 14 residues. The CDR3, as DNA: TGTGCCAGCAGCTTGGTGGGGACTGGGGAGACCCAGTACTTC. This encodes CASSLVGTGETQYF.

The rearrangement links TRBV4-1 to TRBJ1-5; 8 positions match TRBD1. Germline V gene sequence: CDR1 MGHRA, CDR2 YSYEKL. The CDR3 is made up of 15 amino acids. Losses at the gene ends were 3 bases for V and 2 bases for J; bases not matched to a gene: 3. Here the CDR3 reads CASSQTDRGNQPQHF. The CDR3 nucleotides are TGCGCCAGCAGCCAGACGGACAGGGGCAATCAGCCCCAGCATTTT.

V is TRBV5-4 and J is TRBJ1-3, with TRBD1 matching 7 bases. V was pared by 2 bases and J by 4 bases, with 12 bases of the junction left unmatched. This CDR3 region has 17 residues. The germline V gene has CDR1 SGHNT and CDR2 YYREEE (reference sequence). DNA for the CDR3: TGTGCCAGCAGCTTAAATAACAGGGGAACGAGAGGAAACACCATATATTTT. As protein: CASSLNNRGTRGNTIYF.

The rearrangement joins TRBV9 to TRBJ1-1; TRBD1 might be the D (6 bases). The CDR3 is 14 amino acids. V was cut by 0 bases and J by 1 base, with 7 bases left in between. Per germline, CDR1 SGDLS and CDR2 YYNGEE. CDR3 nucleotides: TGTGCCAGCAGCGTAGGGGGGCCGAACACTGAAGCTTTCTTT. It encodes CASSVGGPNTEAFF.

This chain joins TRBV7-2 and TRBJ2-2; the match to TRBD1 covers 9 bases. The CDR3 has 17 amino acids. Germline loops: CDR1 SGHTA, CDR2 FQGNSA. Unmatched junction bases numbered 12, after V lost 8 bases and J lost 2 bases. The CDR3 coding sequence is TGTGCCAGCGGCGGACAGGGGCGTAACCCTAACACCGGGGAGCTGTTTTTT. This encodes CASGGQGRNPNTGELFF.

The rearrangement links TRBV5-1 to TRBJ1-4; perhaps TRBD1 as D (5 bases). The germline V gene encodes CDR1 SGHRS and CDR2 YFSETQ. This CDR3 comprises 15 residues. V was clipped by 2 bases and J by 8 bases, with 16 bases between them. The CDR3 DNA sequence: TGCGCCAGCAGCTTTGTCGGGGGGACCTGGGAAAAACTGTTTTTT. This encodes CASSFVGGTWEKLFF.

The rearrangement joins TRBV19 to TRBJ2-2, with a possible D match to TRBD1 (6 bases). The germline gives CDR1 LNHDA, CDR2 SQIVND (reference sequence). The CDR3 extends over 15 amino acids. V lost 3 bases and J 2 bases, leaving 10 bases between the germline ends. The CDR3 bases are TGTGCCAGTAGTATGGGCAGGGGAAACACCGGGGAGCTGTTTTTT. It yields the protein CASSMGRGNTGELFF.

This chain connects TRBV6-5 to TRBJ2-5; 9 positions match TRBD1. This CDR3 is 15 amino acids long. CDR1 is MNHEY, CDR2 SVGAGI, per germline. V lost 8 bases, J lost 2 bases, and 9 bases stayed unmatched. The CDR3 sequence: CASFVWGQGQETQYF. The DNA for the CDR3 is TGTGCCAGCTTCGTTTGGGGACAGGGACAAGAGACCCAGTACTTC.

The chain is built from TRBV5-1 and TRBJ2-7; the match to TRBD1 covers 12 bases. The V segment lost 3 bases and the J segment 7 bases; nucleotides outside the gene matches: 8. Germline V gene sequence: CDR1 SGHRS, CDR2 YFSETQ. This CDR3 is built from 15 residues. In DNA form, the CDR3 reads TGCGCCAGCAGCTCCCCGGGACAGGGGGCGCGGGAGCAGTACTTC. Protein: CASSSPGQGAREQYF.

The chain joins TRBV29-1 to TRBJ2-6, with D possibly being TRBD1 (6 bases). Germline V gene data show CDR1 as SQVTM and CDR2 as ANQGSEA. The CDR3 spans 14 residues. V lost 4 bases and J 0 bases, leaving 7 bases between the germline ends. The CDR3 nucleotides are TGCAGCGTTGTACAGGGCTCTGGGGCCAACGTCCTGACTTTC. Amino acids: CSVVQGSGANVLTF. The full variable domain, completed using reference TRBV29-1 and TRBJ2-6, is SAVISQKPSRDICQRGTSLTIQCQVDSQVTMMFWYRQQPGQSLTLIATANQGSEATYESGFVIDKFPISRPNLTFSTLTVSNMSPEDSSIYLCSVVQGSGANVLTFGAGSRLTVL.

The chain uses TRBV21-1 and TRBJ1-6; the table's D call of TRBD1 was not tested on the DNA. TRBV21-1 is a listed pseudogene. The CDR3 is 16 residues long. The CDR3 loop reads CASNIPRDSQNSPLHF. In DNA form, the CDR3 reads TGTGCCAGCAACATCCCGCGGGACAGCCAGAATTCACCCCTCCACTTT.

This clone appeared once. The chain joins TRBV6-5 to TRBJ2-7, with D unclear. Trimming left V 8 bases short and J 3 bases short, with 20 bases between. The CDR3 sequence is 15 residues long. The germline V gene encodes CDR1 MNHEY and CDR2 SVGAGI. Written as DNA, the CDR3 is TGTGCCAGCCGCGTATCGTTGTTGCTCAACTACGAGCAGTACTTC. Translating gives CASRVSLLLNYEQYF.

The V gene is TRBV6-5, the J gene TRBJ2-1; no clear D. The CDR3 extends over 15 amino acids. Germline V gene lookup returns CDR1 MNHEY and CDR2 SVGAGI. V lost 5 bases, J lost 0 bases, and 11 bases lay in between. CDR3 region: CASSNSRSSYNEQFF. The CDR3, as DNA: TGTGCCAGCAGTAATAGCCGGAGCTCCTACAATGAGCAGTTCTTC.

The chain has TRBV7-8 and TRBJ2-1; D is perhaps TRBD2 (8 bases). Trimming stripped 5 bases from V and 2 bases from J, with 13 bases between. From germline, CDR1 is SGHVS and CDR2 FQNEAQ. The CDR3 is 15 residues long. This CDR3 reads CASSLSGTAYNEQFF. In nucleotides, the CDR3 is TGTGCCAGCAGCCTTAGCGGGACAGCCTACAATGAGCAGTTCTTC.

This clone was seen once. The rearrangement uses TRBV7-9 and TRBJ2-1; D possibly corresponds to TRBD2 (5 bases). Trimming shortened V by 4 bases and J by 5 bases, and 15 bases separated the two germline ends. CDR1 is SEHNR, CDR2 FQNEAQ, per germline (reference sequence). This CDR3 contains 15 residues. The CDR3 loop reads CASSSRYSGNNEQFF. CDR3 in DNA: TGTGCCAGCAGCTCCCGATATTCCGGGAACAATGAGCAGTTCTTC. Full variable domain (rest looked up from reference TRBV7-9 and TRBJ2-1): DTGVSQNPRHKITKRGQNVTFRCDPISEHNRLYWYRQTLGQGPEFLTYFQNEAQLEKSRLLSDRFSAERPKGSFSTLEIQRTEQGDSAMYLCASSSRYSGNNEQFFGPGTRLTVL.

A word on this clone: The junction does not match germline at one end; this may be a read error. The rearrangement uses TRBV28 and TRBJ1-5, with D perhaps TRBD1 (5 bases). This CDR3 is built from 14 residues. Germline V gene data show CDR1 as MDHEN and CDR2 as SYDVKM. This chain's CDR3 is CASSFGRVNRPQHF. The CDR3 DNA sequence: TGTGCCAGCAGTTTTGGCAGGGTTAATCGGCCCCAGCATTTT.

This clone was seen a handful of times. The chain carries TRBV5-6 and TRBJ1-5; 7 bases are a match to TRBD1. The germline CDR1 and CDR2 sequences are SGHDT and YYEEEE. The CDR3 spans 13 residues. V lost 3 bases to trimming and J lost 5 bases; unmatched junction nucleotides: 2. CDR3 amino acids: CASSSDRDQPQHF. For the CDR3, the DNA is TGTGCCAGCAGCTCCGACAGGGATCAGCCCCAGCATTTT. The whole variable domain, remainder taken from reference TRBV5-6 and TRBJ1-5, is DAGVTQSPTHLIKTRGQQVTLRCSPKSGHDTVSWYQQALGQGPQFIFQYYEEEERQRGNFPDRFSGHQFPNYSSELNVNALLLGDSALYLCASSSDRDQPQHFGDGTRLSIL.

This clone was seen a single time. The chain joins TRBV28 to TRBJ2-3; TRBD2 matches 8 bases. Germline V CDR1 and CDR2: MDHEN, SYDVKM. This CDR3 has 17 residues. J gave up 6 bases and V 4 bases, and 15 bases lay outside the gene matches. The CDR3 protein is CASSSLFSGGVWDTQYF. Written as DNA, the CDR3 is TGTGCCAGCAGTTCCCTATTCTCCGGGGGGGTTTGGGATACGCAGTATTTT. Filled out from reference TRBV28 and TRBJ2-3, the complete variable domain reads DVKVTQSSRYLVKRTGEKVFLECVQDMDHENMFWYRQDPGLGLRLIYFSYDVKMKEKGDIPEGYSVSREKKERFSLILESASTNQTSMYLCASSSLFSGGVWDTQYFGPGTRLTVL.

This chain's CDR3 is CASRQGILNTEAFF. The CDR3 nucleotides read TGCGCCAGCAGACAGGGGATACTGAACACTGAAGCTTTCTTT. The chain links TRBV5-1 to TRBJ1-1; 7 nucleotides line up with TRBD1. This CDR3 contains 14 residues. With V trimmed by 5 bases and J by 0 bases, 4 bases remained unmatched. The V gene's germline CDR1 is SGHRS and CDR2 YFSETQ. Full variable domain (missing parts from reference TRBV5-1 and TRBJ1-1): KAGVTQTPRYLIKTRGQQVTLSCSPISGHRSVSWYQQTPGQGLQFLFEYFSETQRNKGNFPGRFSGRQFSNSRSEMNVSTLELGDSALYLCASRQGILNTEAFFGQGTRLTVV.

V and J are TRBV5-1 and TRBJ1-6; D gene uncertain. Per germline, CDR1 SGHRS and CDR2 YFSETQ. Trimming removed 7 bases from V and 9 bases from J, with 17 bases in between. The CDR3 runs to 14 residues. CDR3: CASRATGIGSPLHF. The CDR3 DNA follows: TGCGCCAGCCGGGCCACCGGGATAGGTTCACCCCTCCACTTT. Full variable domain (rest looked up from reference TRBV5-1 and TRBJ1-6): KAGVTQTPRYLIKTRGQQVTLSCSPISGHRSVSWYQQTPGQGLQFLFEYFSETQRNKGNFPGRFSGRQFSNSRSEMNVSTLELGDSALYLCASRATGIGSPLHFGNGTRLTVT.

The chain has TRBV27 and TRBJ2-2; D not certain. The germline gives CDR1 MNHEY, CDR2 SMNVEV (reference sequence). The CDR3 spans 14 residues. Between the trimmed V and J ends, which lost 0 bases and 1 base, there was a span of 3 bases. The CDR3 reads CASSLSGNTGELFF. CDR3 DNA: TGTGCCAGCAGTTTATCCGGGAACACCGGGGAGCTGTTTTTT.

The rearrangement uses TRBV3-1 (or the pseudogene TRBV3-2) and TRBJ1-2, with D perhaps TRBD1 (6 bases). Looked up from germline, CDR1 is LGHDT and CDR2 is YNNKEL (reference sequence). V shed 2 bases and J shed 6 bases, with 28 bases lying between them. The CDR3 sequence is 19 residues long. CDR3 loop: CASSQKYGRTAASSDGYTF. The CDR3 bases are TGTGCCAGCAGCCAAAAGTATGGTCGGACAGCGGCATCAAGCGATGGCTACACCTTC.

This chain links TRBV4-2 with TRBJ2-1; 7 bases are shared with TRBD2. CDR3 length: 18 amino acids. V shed 4 bases and J 1 base; nucleotides not matched to a gene: 13. The V gene's germline CDR1 is LGHNA and CDR2 YNFKEQ. CDR3 in DNA: TGTGCCAGCAGCCCACCCCAAACTAGCGTAGGATCCTACAATGAGCAGTTCTTC. Translating gives CASSPPQTSVGSYNEQFF.